This TCR beta chain was captured in a study of T-cell memory formation after mild COVID-19. Germline-derived CDR1 and CDR2 are DFQATT and SNEGSKA (reference sequence). V shed 4 bases and J 8 bases; nucleotides not matched to a gene: 4. The CDR3 is 12 residues long. A remark on this clonotype: The antigen is undetermined.

The study, taken as a whole, reports: Some clones that responded turned up in pre-infection memory, which suggests that cross-reactive memory joined in.

MiXCR, applied by TCRdb to the 5' RACE reads, yields one record per CDR3 protein. The data show 270,000 or so distinct CDR3 sequences, with around 17% seen just once and 22% held by the top ten. The sequenced material came from PBMCs or a T cell subset sorted from them (not recorded which). The receptor was derived from a man aged 18 to 29 who had mild COVID-19 (a few samples of this study predate the infection). Cell type and time point are not known. The chain recombines TRBV20-1 with TRBJ1-5; 8 bases line up with TRBD1. The CDR3, as DNA: TGCAGTGCTAAAGGACAGGGAGAGCCCCAGCATTTT. Residues: CSAKGQGEPQHF.